The 16 T cell receptor beta chains below all came from one sample that was sequenced in a study of T cell clonality in common variable immunodeficiency. TCRdb's table, derived via immunoSEQ multiplex PCR, lists solely in-frame clones and lacks some. This sample carries around 34,000 clones, none of them present only once. Specimen: peripheral blood mononuclear cells. The origin of the receptors is a person between 18 and 75 years old in good health.

This clone was observed at least ten times. The read falls 3 residues short of the CDR3 end, and the missing part is taken from the germline J gene. V gene TRBV6-2 or TRBV6-3 combines with J gene TRBJ2-1; 11 bases map to TRBD1. The CDR3 loop spans 17 amino acids. The trim removed 6 bases at V and 9 bases at J, leaving 16 bases unmatched. Per the germline V gene, CDR1 is MNHEY and CDR2 is SVGEGT. The sequenced CDR3 bases are TGTGCCAGCAGACCACTCACCGGGACAGGGGGAAATGGTGAG. It yields the protein CASRPLTGTGGNGE. The entire CDR3 reads CASRPLTGTGGNGEQFF.

Many counts were recorded for this clone. The junction shows a germline mismatch at one end, possibly a read error. The read terminates 3 residues ahead of where the CDR3 ends, so the germline J gene completes it. V is TRBV15 and J is TRBJ1-4, with D possibly TRBD1 on 6 matching bases. The CDR3 is 15 amino acids. Germline values: CDR1 LNHNV, CDR2 YYDKDF (reference sequence). CDR3 DNA, as far as it was read: TGTGCCACCAGCCGAGAAGGGGCAGGGGATGAAAAA. Protein product: CATSREGAGDEK. The entire CDR3 protein reads CATSREGAGDEKLFF.

This clone came up many times. The missing CDR3 end, 3 residues past where the read stops, is filled in from the germline J gene. The chain has TRBV19 and TRBJ2-3; 7 bases are a match to TRBD2. Losses at the gene ends were 1 base for V and 0 bases for J; bases not matched to a gene: 4. The germline gives CDR1 LNHDA, CDR2 SQIVND (reference sequence). This CDR3 has 16 residues. The CDR3 bases that were read are TGTGCCAGTAGTATAGGGCTAGCGGAAAGCACAGATACG. It encodes CASSIGLAESTDT. The CDR3 reads in full as CASSIGLAESTDTQYF.

This clone was recorded at least ten times. Read data end 3 residues before the CDR3 end; the end is taken from the germline J gene. The rearrangement links TRBV5-1 to TRBJ2-5; D might be TRBD2 (6 bases). Between the trimmed V and J ends, which lost 4 bases and 3 bases, there was a span of 13 bases. CDR3 length: 14 residues. In germline, CDR1 is SGHRS, CDR2 YFSETQ. The CDR3 reads CASSPPRGEETQYF. CDR3 DNA, as far as it was read: TGCGCCAGCAGCCCGCCGCGGGGAGAAGAGACC. The full variable domain, rest sourced from reference TRBV5-1 and TRBJ2-5, is KAGVTQTPRYLIKTRGQQVTLSCSPISGHRSVSWYQQTPGQGLQFLFEYFSETQRNKGNFPGRFSGRQFSNSRSEMNVSTLELGDSALYLCASSPPRGEETQYFGPGTRLLVL.

This clone was observed many times. The read ends 3 residues shy of where the CDR3 ends; the end is completed using the germline J gene. This rearrangement joins TRBV9 to TRBJ2-7, with TRBD2 matching over 7 bases. CDR3 length: 15 amino acids. CDR1 and CDR2 from the germline V gene are SGDLS and YYNGEE. The junction had 8 bases not matched to a gene; V was cut back by 3 bases and J by 2 bases. The CDR3 loop reads CASSAGGRLTYEQYF. The DNA read from the CDR3 is TGTGCCAGCAGCGCCGGGGGGAGACTCACCTACGAG.

This clone was seen at least ten times. The read terminates 3 residues before the CDR3 end, so the remaining end is supplied by the germline J gene. The rearrangement uses TRBV13 and TRBJ2-1; TRBD2 matches 7 bases. CDR1 and CDR2 (germline): PRHDT, FYEKMQ (reference sequence). The V and J ends lost 8 bases and 5 bases, in that order; junction bases with no gene match: 9. The CDR3 is made up of 14 amino acids. CDR3 loop: CASRTREFHNEQFF. CDR3 DNA, as far as it was read: TGTGCCAGCCGAACGCGGGAGTTCCACAATGAG.

This clone has a count of ten or more. The read ends 3 residues early relative to the CDR3; the germline J gene fills the gap. The V and J genes are TRBV5-4 and TRBJ2-3; D remains unclear. The CDR3 contains 13 residues. Trimming took off 2 bases at V and 4 bases at J, with 8 bases between the two ends. Germline V CDR1 and CDR2: SGHNT, YYREEE (reference sequence). The CDR3 bases that were read are TGTGCCAGCAGCTTACCTCCAGCAGATACG. It codes for CASSLPPADT. The full CDR3 sequence reads CASSLPPADTQYF.

In this sample, this clone turned up many times. The sequenced fragment ends 3 residues before the CDR3 boundary, so the rest is inferred from the germline J gene. The chain recombines TRBV5-6 with TRBJ2-7; 9 positions agree with TRBD2. The CDR3 consists of 14 residues. With 3 bases clipped from V and 2 bases from J, the junction kept 3 bases outside the gene matches. Germline V lookup: CDR1 SGHDT, CDR2 YYEEEE. CDR3 sequence reads: CASSWASGTYEQYF. CDR3 bases read: TGTGCCAGCAGCTGGGCTAGCGGGACCTACGAG.

Only a few counts were recorded for this clone. The sequence runs out 3 residues before the end of the CDR3; the remainder is reconstructed from the germline J gene. The chain uses TRBV18 and TRBJ1-1; D is unresolved. The CDR3 is 14 amino acids. V shed 1 base and J shed 6 bases, with 12 bases lying between them. Germline V gene sequence: CDR1 KGHSH, CDR2 LQKENI. The DNA read from the CDR3 is TGTGCCAGCTCACCACGCCGAGGCGGGGCTGAA. Translation gives CASSPRRGGAE. The full CDR3 sequence reads CASSPRRGGAEAFF.

This clone appeared many times. The read terminates 3 residues before the CDR3 end, so the remaining end is supplied by the germline J gene. The chain is built from TRBV30 and TRBJ2-6; 8 bases are a match to TRBD1. The germline V gene encodes CDR1 GTSNPN and CDR2 SVGIG (reference sequence). This CDR3 has 16 amino acids. V was clipped by 2 bases and J by 2 bases; unmatched bases: 5. The CDR3 region is CAWSTRTGTGANVLTF. Partial CDR3 DNA: TGTGCCTGGAGTACAAGGACAGGGACTGGGGCCAACGTC.

Many counts were recorded for this clone. The read terminates 3 residues before the CDR3 end, so the remaining end is supplied by the germline J gene. V usage is TRBV6-1 and J usage is TRBJ1-2, with D unresolved. V shed 2 bases and J shed 4 bases, with 14 bases lying between them. CDR1 and CDR2 from the germline V gene are MNHNS and SASEGT. CDR3 length: 15 amino acids. The CDR3 bases that were read are TGTGCCAGCAGTGAAAGAGACACTTACTTCTATGGC. Protein: CASSERDTYFYG. The entire CDR3 protein reads CASSERDTYFYGYTF.

This clone has a count of ten or more. The read falls 3 residues short of the CDR3 end, and the missing part is taken from the germline J gene. The gene calls are TRBV19 and TRBJ1-3; D perhaps matches TRBD1 (5 bases). Germline assignment: CDR1 LNHDA and CDR2 SQIVND (reference sequence). The V end was cut by 4 bases, the J end by 3 bases, with 19 bases between. The CDR3 sequence is 17 residues long. CDR3 sequence: CASSTRAREGYGNTIYF. CDR3 bases read: TGTGCCAGTAGTACACGGGCCAGGGAGGGCTATGGAAACACC.

This clone was counted ten times or more. Coverage ceases 3 residues before the CDR3 finishes, and the germline J gene fills in the end. The chain uses TRBV18 and TRBJ1-2; no reliable D call. Germline CDR1 KGHSH, CDR2 LQKENI. The CDR3 totals 16 residues. With 2 bases removed from V and 0 bases from J, the gap between germline ends came to 13 bases. CDR3 in amino acids: CASSPIPQSSNYGYTF. CDR3 DNA, as far as it was read: TGTGCCAGCTCACCAATACCACAGAGTTCTAACTATGGC.

Many counts were recorded for this clone. The read terminates 3 residues before the CDR3 end, so the remaining end is supplied by the germline J gene. The chain uses TRBV28 and TRBJ2-7; TRBD2 agrees at 12 bases. With 5 bases clipped from V and 6 bases from J, the junction kept 17 bases outside the gene matches. The CDR3 runs 18 residues. Germline V gene data show CDR1 as MDHEN and CDR2 as SYDVKM. The sequenced part of the CDR3 DNA is TGTGCCAGCAGTGCCCTTAGGCTAGCGGGAGGGCTTTTTCGCGAG. Amino acid sequence: CASSALRLAGGLFRE. The CDR3 in full is CASSALRLAGGLFREQYF.

In its sample, this clone was seen many times. CDR3 protein: CSVEAPNYEQYF. The sequenced part of the CDR3 DNA is TGCAGCGTTGAGGCACCCAACTACGAG. The chain has TRBV29-1 and TRBJ2-7; D remains ambiguous. Read coverage stops 3 residues before the CDR3 terminus; the germline J gene supplies the remainder. This CDR3 has 12 residues. Germline CDR1 is SQVTM and CDR2 is ANQGSEA. V was clipped by 3 bases and J by 3 bases, with 9 bases between them.

This clone has a count of ten or more. The read ends 3 residues before the CDR3 terminus; that terminus is restored from the germline J gene. The V and J genes are TRBV28 and TRBJ1-1, with D hard to call. This CDR3 region has 11 residues. Trimming took off 4 bases at V and 2 bases at J, with 2 bases between the two ends. Germline CDR1 MDHEN, CDR2 SYDVKM. CDR3 loop: CASSSNTEAFF. Incomplete CDR3 DNA: TGTGCCAGCAGTTCTAACACTGAA.